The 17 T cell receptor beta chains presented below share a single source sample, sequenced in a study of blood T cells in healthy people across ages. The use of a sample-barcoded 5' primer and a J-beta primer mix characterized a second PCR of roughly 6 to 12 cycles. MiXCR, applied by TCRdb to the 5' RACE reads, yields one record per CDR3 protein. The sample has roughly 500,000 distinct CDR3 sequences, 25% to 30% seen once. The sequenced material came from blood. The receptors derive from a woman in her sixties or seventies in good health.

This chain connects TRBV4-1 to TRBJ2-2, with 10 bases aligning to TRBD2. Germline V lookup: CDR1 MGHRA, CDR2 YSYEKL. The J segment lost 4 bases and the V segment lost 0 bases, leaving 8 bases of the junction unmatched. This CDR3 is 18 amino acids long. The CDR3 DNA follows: TGCGCCAGCAGCCAAGATCTCATAGCGGGGGGCTTCACCGGGGAGCTGTTTTTT. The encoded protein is CASSQDLIAGGFTGELFF.

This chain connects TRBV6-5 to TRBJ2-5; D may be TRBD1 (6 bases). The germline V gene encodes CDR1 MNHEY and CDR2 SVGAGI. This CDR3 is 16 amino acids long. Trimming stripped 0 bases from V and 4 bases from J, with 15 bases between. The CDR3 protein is CASSYSRRQGGETQYF. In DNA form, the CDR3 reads TGTGCCAGCAGTTACTCGCGGCGTCAAGGGGGAGAGACCCAGTACTTC.

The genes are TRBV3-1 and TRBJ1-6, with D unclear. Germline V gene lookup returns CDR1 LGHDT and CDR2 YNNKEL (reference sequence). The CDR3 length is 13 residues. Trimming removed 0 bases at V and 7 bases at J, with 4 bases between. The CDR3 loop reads CASSQEGNSPLHF. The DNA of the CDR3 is TGTGCCAGCAGCCAAGAGGGAAATTCACCCCTCCACTTT.

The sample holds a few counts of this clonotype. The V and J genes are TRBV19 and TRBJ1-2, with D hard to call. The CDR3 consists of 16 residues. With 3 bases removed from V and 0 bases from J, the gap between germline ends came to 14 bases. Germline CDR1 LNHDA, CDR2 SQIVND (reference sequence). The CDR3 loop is CASSMMNGEANYGYTF. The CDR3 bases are TGTGCCAGTAGTATGATGAATGGGGAAGCTAACTATGGCTACACCTTC.

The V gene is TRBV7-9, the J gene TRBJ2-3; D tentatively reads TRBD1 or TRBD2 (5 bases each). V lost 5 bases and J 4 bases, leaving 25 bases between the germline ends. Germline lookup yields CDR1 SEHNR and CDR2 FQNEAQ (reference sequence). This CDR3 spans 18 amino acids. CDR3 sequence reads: CASSASNAGAPSADTQYF. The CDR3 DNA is TGTGCCAGCAGCGCTAGTAACGCCGGGGCCCCCTCGGCAGATACGCAGTATTTT.

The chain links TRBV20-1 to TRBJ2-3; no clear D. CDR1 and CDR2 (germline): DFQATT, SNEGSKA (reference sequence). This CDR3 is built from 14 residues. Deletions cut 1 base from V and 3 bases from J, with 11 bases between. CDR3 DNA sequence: TGCAGTGCTAGAGGTAACGCAGGAACAGATACGCAGTATTTT. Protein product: CSARGNAGTDTQYF.

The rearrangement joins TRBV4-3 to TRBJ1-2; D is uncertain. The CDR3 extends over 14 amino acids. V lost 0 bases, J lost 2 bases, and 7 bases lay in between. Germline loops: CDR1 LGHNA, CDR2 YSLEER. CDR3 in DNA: TGCGCCAGCAGCCAAGAAGCAGCAAACTATGGCTACACCTTC. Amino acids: CASSQEAANYGYTF.

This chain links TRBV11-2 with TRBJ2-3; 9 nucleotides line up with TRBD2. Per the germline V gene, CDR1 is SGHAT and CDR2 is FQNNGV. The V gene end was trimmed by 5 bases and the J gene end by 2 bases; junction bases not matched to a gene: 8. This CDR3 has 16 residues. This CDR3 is CASSHLTSGSTDTQYF. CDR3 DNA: TGTGCCAGCAGCCACCTGACTAGCGGATCCACAGATACGCAGTATTTT. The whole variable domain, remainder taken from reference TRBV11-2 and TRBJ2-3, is EAGVAQSPRYKIIEKRQSVAFWCNPISGHATLYWYQQILGQGPKLLIQFQNNGVVDDSQLPKDRFSAERLKGVDSTLKIQPAKLEDSAVYLCASSHLTSGSTDTQYFGPGTRLTVL.

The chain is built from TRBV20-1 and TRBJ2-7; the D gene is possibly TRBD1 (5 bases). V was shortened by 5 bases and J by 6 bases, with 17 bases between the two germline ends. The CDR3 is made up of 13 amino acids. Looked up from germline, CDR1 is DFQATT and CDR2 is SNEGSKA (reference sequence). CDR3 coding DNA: TGCAGTGCTCCGAAGCCAGGGCAGGGCGAGCAGTACTTC. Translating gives CSAPKPGQGEQYF.

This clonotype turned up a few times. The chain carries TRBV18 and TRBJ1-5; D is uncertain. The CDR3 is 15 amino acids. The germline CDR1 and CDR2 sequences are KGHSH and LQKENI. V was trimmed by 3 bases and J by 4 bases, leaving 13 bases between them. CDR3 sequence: CASSPGVTFNQPQHF. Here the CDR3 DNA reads TGTGCCAGCTCACCCGGGGTCACCTTTAATCAGCCCCAGCATTTT.

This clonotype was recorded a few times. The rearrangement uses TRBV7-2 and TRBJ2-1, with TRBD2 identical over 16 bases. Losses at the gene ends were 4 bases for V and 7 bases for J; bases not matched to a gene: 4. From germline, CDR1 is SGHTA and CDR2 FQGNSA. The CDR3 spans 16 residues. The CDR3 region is CASSSPGLAGGNEQFF. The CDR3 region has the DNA TGTGCCAGCAGCTCCCCGGGACTAGCGGGGGGGAATGAGCAGTTCTTC.

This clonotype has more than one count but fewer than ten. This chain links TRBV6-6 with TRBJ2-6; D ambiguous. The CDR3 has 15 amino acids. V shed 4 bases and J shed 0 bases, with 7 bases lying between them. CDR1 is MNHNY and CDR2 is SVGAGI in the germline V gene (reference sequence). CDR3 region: CASSSSISGANVLTF. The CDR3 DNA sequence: TGTGCCAGCAGTTCCTCGATCTCTGGGGCCAACGTCCTGACTTTC.

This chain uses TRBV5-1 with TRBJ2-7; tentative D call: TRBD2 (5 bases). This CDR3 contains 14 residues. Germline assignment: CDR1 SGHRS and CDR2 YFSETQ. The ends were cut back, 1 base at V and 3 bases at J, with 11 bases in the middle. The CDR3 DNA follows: TGCGCCAGCAGCTTGCTGAGAGGGCACTACGAGCAGTACTTC. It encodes CASSLLRGHYEQYF.

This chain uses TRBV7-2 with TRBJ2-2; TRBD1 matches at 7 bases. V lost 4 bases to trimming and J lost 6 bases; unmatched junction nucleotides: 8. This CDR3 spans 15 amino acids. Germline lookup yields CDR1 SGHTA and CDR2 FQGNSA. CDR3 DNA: TGTGCCAGCAGCTCGGGGCAGGGGGTCCCCGGGGAGCTGTTTTTT. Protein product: CASSSGQGVPGELFF.

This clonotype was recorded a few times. CDR3 DNA: TGCGCCAGCAGCTTGGTACAGTTAGGTGAAGCTTTCTTT. This codes for CASSLVQLGEAFF. The chain links TRBV5-1 to TRBJ1-1; D remains ambiguous. The germline V gene has CDR1 SGHRS and CDR2 YFSETQ. CDR3 length: 13 residues. V was trimmed by 0 bases and J by 7 bases, leaving 10 bases between them.

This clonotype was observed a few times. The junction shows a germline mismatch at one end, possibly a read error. In DNA form, the CDR3 reads TGTGCCAGCAGTTACTCGAACCGGGCAGGGACGCGAGAGCAGTCCTTC. It yields the protein CASSYSNRAGTREQSF. The chain recombines TRBV6-5 with TRBJ2-1; the D call may be TRBD1 or TRBD2 (5 bases each). The germline V gene has CDR1 MNHEY and CDR2 SVGAGI. CDR3 length: 16 amino acids.

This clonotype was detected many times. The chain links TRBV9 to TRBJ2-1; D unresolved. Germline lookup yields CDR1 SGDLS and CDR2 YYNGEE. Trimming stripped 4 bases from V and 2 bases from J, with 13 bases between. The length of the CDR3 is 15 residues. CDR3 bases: TGTGCCAGCAGCCCTTTTGAGCGTCCCTACAATGAGCAGTTCTTC. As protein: CASSPFERPYNEQFF.